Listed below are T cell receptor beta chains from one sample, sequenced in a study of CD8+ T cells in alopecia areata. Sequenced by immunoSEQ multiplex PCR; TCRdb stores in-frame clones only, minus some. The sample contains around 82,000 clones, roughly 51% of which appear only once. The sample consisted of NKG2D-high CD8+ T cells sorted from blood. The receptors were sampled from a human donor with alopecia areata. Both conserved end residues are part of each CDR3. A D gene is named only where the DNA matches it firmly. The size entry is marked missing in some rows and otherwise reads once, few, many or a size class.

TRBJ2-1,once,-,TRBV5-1,CASSLYNEQFF,TGCGCCAGCAGCCTGTACAATGAGCAGTTCTTC
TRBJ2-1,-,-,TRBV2,CASSVVGASDNEQFF,TGTGCCAGCAGTGTGGTCGGCGCAAGCGACAATGAGCAGTTCTTC
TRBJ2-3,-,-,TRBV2,CASSVVGGAADTQYF,TGTGCCAGCAGTGTTGTGGGGGGGGCCGCAGATACGCAGTATTTT
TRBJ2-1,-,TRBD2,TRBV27,CASIIAGGDEQFF,TGTGCCAGCATTATAGCGGGAGGGGATGAGCAGTTCTTC
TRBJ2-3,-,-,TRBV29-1,CSADFREPSTDTQYF,TGCAGCGCTGATTTTAGGGAGCCTAGCACAGATACGCAGTATTTT
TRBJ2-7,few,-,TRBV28,CASRQGALSSYEQYF,TGTGCCAGTCGTCAAGGGGCCCTGAGCTCCTACGAGCAGTACTTC
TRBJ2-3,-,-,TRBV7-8,CASSLEPEWTDTQYF,TGTGCCAGCAGCTTAGAACCGGAATGGACAGATACGCAGTATTTT
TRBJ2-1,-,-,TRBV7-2,CASSLSGYTYNEQFF,TGTGCCAGCAGCTTATCGGGGTACACCTACAATGAGCAGTTCTTC
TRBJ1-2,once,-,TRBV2,CASRILTGRPYGYTF,TGTGCCAGCAGGATCCTGACGGGGCGCCCCTATGGCTACACCTTC
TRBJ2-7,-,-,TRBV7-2,CASSVSSISGYEQYF,TGTGCCAGCAGCGTATCGAGTATATCGGGGTACGAGCAGTACTTC
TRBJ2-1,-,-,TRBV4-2,CASRDSYNEQFF,TGTGCCAGCAGGGACAGCTACAATGAGCAGTTCTTC
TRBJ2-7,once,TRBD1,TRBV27,CASSLLQGAQEQYF,TGTGCCAGCAGTCTACTACAGGGGGCGCAGGAGCAGTACTTC
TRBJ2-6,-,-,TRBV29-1,CSVDDFQGKSHSGANVLTF,TGCAGCGTTGATGATTTCCAGGGGAAGTCCCACTCTGGGGCCAACGTCCTGACTTTC
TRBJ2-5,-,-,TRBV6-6,CATTPGTGETQYF,TGTGCCACCACCCCGGGGACGGGCGAGACCCAGTACTTC
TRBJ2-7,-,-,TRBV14,CASSQELRATYEQYF,TGTGCCAGCAGCCAAGAGTTGCGGGCCACCTACGAGCAGTACTTC
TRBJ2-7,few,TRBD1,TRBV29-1,CSVKDRNEQYF,TGCAGCGTTAAGGACAGGAACGAGCAGTACTTC
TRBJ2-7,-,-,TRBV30,CAWSAPPGEQYF,TGTGCCTGGAGTGCACCGCCGGGAGAGCAGTACTTC
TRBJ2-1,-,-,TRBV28,CASSPGHLDEQFF,TGTGCCAGCAGTCCTGGACATTTAGATGAGCAGTTCTTC
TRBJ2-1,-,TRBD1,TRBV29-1,CSVDTGVLNEQFF,TGCAGCGTTGATACAGGGGTACTCAATGAGCAGTTCTTC
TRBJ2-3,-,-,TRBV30,CAWSSKYGDTQYF,TGTGCCTGGAGTTCCAAGTATGGAGATACGCAGTATTTT
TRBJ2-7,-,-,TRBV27,CASSRSHYHEQYF,TGTGCCAGCAGCCGGTCTCACTACCACGAGCAGTACTTC
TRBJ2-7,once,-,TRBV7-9,CASSLGSANEQYF,TGTGCCAGCAGCCTCGGCAGTGCCAACGAGCAGTACTTC
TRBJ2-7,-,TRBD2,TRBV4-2,CASSPGEGYEQYF,TGTGCCAGCAGCCCGGGGGAGGGCTACGAGCAGTACTTC
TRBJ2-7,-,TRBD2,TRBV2,CASRYLAASSYEQYF,TGTGCCAGCAGGTATCTAGCGGCCAGCTCCTACGAGCAGTACTTC
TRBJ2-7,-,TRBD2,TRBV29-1,CSVLAGAGEQYF,TGCAGCGTACTAGCGGGAGCTGGCGAGCAGTACTTC
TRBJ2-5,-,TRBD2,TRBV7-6,CASSASGGGETQYF,TGTGCCAGCAGCGCTAGCGGGGGGGGAGAGACCCAGTACTTC
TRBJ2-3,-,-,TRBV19,CASSPTSGADTQYF,TGTGCCAGTAGCCCCACCAGTGGGGCAGATACGCAGTATTTT
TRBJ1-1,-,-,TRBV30,CAWSVLGTEAFF,TGTGCCTGGAGTGTACTGGGGACTGAAGCTTTCTTT